This entry describes one T cell receptor (beta chain). The antigen it recognizes is unknown. Base qualities are not provided; no much larger clone lies one nucleotide away. The sample is drawn from a study of blood T cell repertoires in COVID-19 (dated by TCRdb to 2018 to 2021). At the level of the whole study: Samples covering the acute and convalescent phases of COVID-19 were provided by collaborators in the United States, Italy and Spain. The material from the prospective study consisted of cDNA or gDNA derived from T cells, B-cell-depleted T cells, or PBMCs. The dataset comprised deeply sampled blood TCRbeta repertoires from subjects exposed to, actively infected with, or recovered from COVID-19. The repertoires were made available in a free public database intended to serve as a resource for research on the immune response to SARS-CoV-2. Samples came from the ongoing ImmuneRACE study (first 160 participants) plus 1,254 subjects from 6 global collaborators. The sample metadata nearly always contained a de-identified subject ID, COVID-19 status, age in years and sex. Where available, HLA class I and class II types were taken from metadata supplied by the sample provider and were not determined by assay-based typing. General findings and caveats noted by the study authors: How much clinical and demographic metadata was included differed by source and by participant, and the metadata was provided uncurated.

TCRbeta CDR3 regions were amplified from genomic DNA by means of the immunoSEQ Assay, a bias-controlled multiplex PCR. As for how the authors treated the data: The number of nucleated cells in each sample was estimated by amplification of reference gene primers within the assay. Sequence reads were collapsed and filtered to measure the absolute abundance of every unique TCRbeta CDR3 rearrangement. For each sample, productive Simpson clonality was calculated by taking the square root of Simpson's diversity index across productive rearrangements. TCRdb retrieved this table from immuneACCESS and kept in-frame rearrangements only. Not all clones are present; in checked studies, unresolved V genes account for under half, and no reason is known for the remainder. V, J and clone size were drawn from that table, and D and trimming were deduced from the DNA. Present in this sample are about 130,000 clones, about 86% of which were seen just once. About 2.9% of the sample goes to the ten largest clones.

Collaborating institutions collected whole blood in K2EDTA tubes following their own protocols. For TCRbeta analysis, collaborator samples were shipped as frozen whole blood, as isolated PBMCs, or as DNA extracted from either sample type. There are 12 amino acids in the CDR3, from cysteine to phenylalanine inclusive. The only DNA kept is the CDR3, 36 bases in frame from the first base. CDR1 and CDR2 are read off the germline V gene (reference sequence) as SEHNR and FQNEAQ. At the junction V is shortened by 5 bases and J by 8 bases, with 9 bases in between. Sample: peripheral blood. The clonotype was recovered from an elderly woman with acute or convalescent COVID-19. Recombination connected TRBV7-9 to TRBJ1-4, with no confidently assigned D gene. Here is the DNA: TGTGCCAGCAGCCTTTACACAGAAAAACTGTTTTTT. Translation gives CASSLYTEKLFF.